The clone carrying this T cell receptor (beta chain) is a singleton in its sample. Its antigen is still unknown. These data are taken from a study of T cells and Merkel cell carcinoma outcomes. Study-level points and caveats: Merkel cell carcinoma outcomes were reportedly predicted by repertoire and T-cell density.

Between the trimmed V and J ends, which lost 3 bases and 2 bases, there was a span of 11 bases. The length of the CDR3 is 15 residues. The V gene's germline CDR1 is MNHEY and CDR2 SVGAGI. Only in-frame clones appear in the TCRdb table, and some are missing; sequencing was by immunoSEQ multiplex PCR. The sample lists several thousand clones; 80% to 90% were seen once. This TCR came from a human donor with Merkel cell carcinoma. The V and J genes are TRBV6-5 and TRBJ2-1, with D perhaps matching TRBD2 (6 bases). Sequencing was carried out using tumor tissue from Merkel cell carcinoma. The CDR3 coding sequence is TGTGCCAGCAGTTATCGGCTAGCGACCTACAATGAGCAGTTCTTC. Translated: CASSYRLATYNEQFF.